Listed below are T cell receptor beta chains from one sample, sequenced in a study of T cell changes during pregnancy in multiple sclerosis. TCRdb keeps only in-frame clones here, not all; method: immunoSEQ multiplex PCR. The sample has tens of thousands of clones, around nine tenths seen once. The sample in question was peripheral blood, obtained in the second trimester of pregnancy. All receptors come from a female donor with multiple sclerosis, enrolled in a pregnancy study. Both conserved end residues are part of each CDR3. The D gene is left open where the match is weak. Clone size, where shown, is once, few, many, or a class for clones that have expanded.

abundance,v_gene,j_gene,d_gene,len,CDR3aa,CDR3nt
NA,TRBV7-2,TRBJ1-1,NA,14,CASSLAGANTEAFF,TGTGCCAGCAGCTTAGCGGGGGCGAACACTGAAGCTTTCTTT
NA,TRBV10-3,TRBJ2-3,NA,17,CATSTQRGKQYTDTQYF,TGTGCCACCTCAACACAAAGAGGAAAACAATACACAGATACGCAGTATTTT
NA,TRBV7-3,TRBJ2-1,NA,16,CASSLTGQGLRDEQFF,TGTGCCAGCAGCTTAACAGGTCAGGGCCTTCGGGATGAGCAGTTCTTC
NA,TRBV19,TRBJ1-4,TRBD1,19,CASSRRDRGALGTNEKLFF,TGTGCCAGTAGCCGGAGGGACAGGGGTGCCCTCGGAACTAATGAAAAACTGTTTTTT
NA,TRBV18,TRBJ2-7,NA,13,CASSPPGQVEQYF,TGTGCCAGCTCACCACCGGGACAAGTCGAGCAGTACTTC
NA,TRBV5-1,TRBJ2-7,NA,15,CASSLDWGEVYEQYF,TGCGCCAGCAGCTTGGATTGGGGGGAGGTCTACGAGCAGTACTTC
NA,TRBV30,TRBJ1-1,NA,15,CAWSEEVALNTEAFF,TGTGCCTGGAGTGAAGAGGTAGCTTTGAACACTGAAGCTTTCTTT
NA,TRBV23-1,TRBJ2-7,NA,15,CASSHLAGFTYEQYF,TGCGCCAGCAGTCATCTTGCAGGGTTCACCTACGAGCAGTACTTC
NA,TRBV5-1,TRBJ2-2,TRBD2,16,CASSFGGGANTGELFF,TGCGCCAGCAGCTTTGGGGGAGGGGCGAACACCGGGGAGCTGTTTTTT
NA,TRBV29-1,TRBJ1-1,NA,13,CSVASGLNTEAFF,TGCAGCGTTGCCTCAGGGTTGAACACTGAAGCTTTCTTT
NA,TRBV5-1,TRBJ2-3,TRBD2,18,CASSPGLAGDLRTDTQYF,TGCGCCAGCAGCCCGGGACTAGCGGGGGATTTAAGGACAGATACGCAGTATTTT
NA,TRBV9,TRBJ2-1,TRBD2,18,CASSVASWTSGRRNEQFF,TGTGCCAGCAGCGTAGCCTCTTGGACTAGCGGGAGGAGGAATGAGCAGTTCTTC
few,TRBV4-3,TRBJ2-2,NA,13,CASSQDRDGELFF,TGCGCCAGCAGCCAAGATCGAGACGGGGAGCTGTTTTTT
NA,TRBV6-4,TRBJ2-3,TRBD2,16,CASSDSGGSSTDTQYF,TGTGCCAGCAGTGACAGTGGCGGGAGCAGCACAGATACGCAGTATTTT
NA,TRBV12-5,TRBJ2-5,NA,13,CASGLASFGTQYF,TGTGCTAGTGGTTTGGCCTCCTTCGGGACCCAGTACTTC
NA,TRBV5-1,TRBJ2-7,TRBD2,15,CASSTGLALSYEQYF,TGCGCCAGCAGCACGGGACTAGCGTTGTCCTACGAGCAGTACTTC
NA,TRBV30,TRBJ2-1,TRBD2,15,CAWSVDQRETNEQFF,TGTGCCTGGAGTGTAGACCAGCGGGAAACCAATGAGCAGTTCTTC
NA,TRBV7-8,TRBJ1-4,NA,16,CASSPLDVGPNEKLFF,TGTGCCAGCAGCCCACTAGATGTTGGTCCAAATGAAAAACTGTTTTTT
NA,TRBV27,TRBJ1-4,NA,15,CASSRETPVPRKLFF,TGTGCCAGCAGTAGAGAGACACCCGTCCCCCGAAAACTGTTTTTT
once,TRBV28,TRBJ1-2,TRBD1,15,CASSSPTGSLHGYTF,TGTGCCAGCAGTTCTCCGACAGGGTCGCTCCATGGCTACACCTTC
once,TRBV10-3,TRBJ2-7,TRBD2,16,CAISESGGRASYEQYF,TGTGCCATCAGTGAGTCTGGCGGGAGGGCCTCCTACGAGCAGTACTTC
NA,TRBV11-1,TRBJ2-7,NA,12,CASSLDYYEQYF,TGTGCCAGCAGCCTAGACTACTACGAGCAGTACTTC
NA,TRBV7-2,TRBJ2-7,NA,14,CASSRDSIAPAQYF,TGTGCCAGCAGTAGGGACTCGATAGCTCCCGCGCAGTACTTC
NA,TRBV6-1,TRBJ2-2,NA,14,CASSRNGEQGELFF,TGTGCCAGCAGCCGGAACGGAGAACAAGGGGAGCTGTTTTTT
NA,TRBV11-2,TRBJ2-7,NA,14,CASSKPRSSYEQYF,TGTGCCAGCAGCAAGCCTAGGAGCTCCTACGAGCAGTACTTC
NA,TRBV29-1,TRBJ1-5,NA,13,CSVGGGRSQPQHF,TGCAGCGTTGGGGGGGGGCGCAGTCAGCCCCAGCATTTT
NA,TRBV10-3,TRBJ1-1,TRBD1,14,CAISPGTGNTEAFF,TGTGCCATCAGCCCCGGGACAGGGAACACTGAAGCTTTCTTT
NA,TRBV5-8,TRBJ2-2,NA,15,CASTRRERGTGELFF,TGTGCCAGCACCCGCCGGGAGAGGGGCACCGGGGAGCTGTTTTTT
NA,TRBV11-1,TRBJ2-5,NA,14,CASSLYQRQETQYF,TGTGCCAGCAGCTTATACCAGCGCCAAGAGACCCAGTACTTC
NA,TRBV6-5,TRBJ1-4,TRBD1,15,CASRRGQGEGEKLFF,TGTGCCAGCAGGAGAGGACAGGGGGAGGGAGAAAAACTGTTTTTT
NA,TRBV5-4,TRBJ2-3,NA,15,CASSPSPLGTDTQYF,TGTGCCAGCAGCCCTAGCCCTCTCGGGACAGATACGCAGTATTTT
NA,TRBV7-9,TRBJ1-2,TRBD1,15,CASSFGGRQGRGYTF,TGTGCCAGCAGCTTTGGGGGACGACAGGGACGCGGCTACACCTTC
NA,TRBV5-1,TRBJ2-3,TRBD2,16,CASSLGLAQSTDTQYF,TGCGCCAGCAGCTTAGGACTAGCGCAAAGCACAGATACGCAGTATTTT
NA,TRBV28,TRBJ1-6,NA,14,CASRQQGFNSPLHF,TGTGCCAGCAGACAACAGGGTTTTAATTCACCCCTCCACTTT
NA,TRBV10-2,TRBJ1-1,TRBD1,13,CASKGQGNTEAFF,TGCGCCAGCAAGGGACAGGGTAACACTGAAGCTTTCTTT
NA,TRBV7-7,TRBJ1-3,NA,14,CASSLTAGGNTIYF,TGTGCCAGCAGCTTAACAGCCGGCGGAAACACCATATATTTT
NA,TRBV6-6,TRBJ1-2,NA,15,CASSYPGRSNYGYTF,TGTGCCAGCAGTTACCCCGGCAGGTCCAACTATGGCTACACCTTC
NA,TRBV4-2,TRBJ2-1,NA,13,CASSQASYNEQFF,TGTGCCAGCAGCCAAGCCAGTTACAATGAGCAGTTCTTC
NA,TRBV2,TRBJ2-7,NA,15,CASSQRGIQGSQQYF,TGTGCCAGCAGTCAAAGGGGTATACAGGGTTCCCAGCAGTACTTC
NA,TRBV5-1,TRBJ2-1,TRBD2,17,CASSLLAGGTSYNEQFF,TGCGCCAGCAGCCTTCTAGCGGGGGGGACCTCCTACAATGAGCAGTTCTTC
NA,TRBV9,TRBJ1-6,NA,14,CASSESGGNSPLHF,TGTGCCAGCAGCGAGTCCGGGGGGAATTCACCCCTCCACTTT
NA,TRBV6-5,TRBJ2-1,NA,13,CASSYSYFNEQFF,TGTGCCAGCAGTTACTCCTATTTCAATGAGCAGTTCTTC
once,TRBV5-3,TRBJ1-5,NA,15,CARSPSRREGQPQHF,TGTGCCAGAAGCCCGTCCAGGAGGGAGGGCCAGCCCCAGCATTTT
NA,TRBV2,TRBJ2-7,TRBD2,16,CASSDLGTSGFYEQYF,TGTGCCAGCAGTGATTTAGGGACTAGCGGTTTCTACGAGCAGTACTTC
NA,TRBV6-5,TRBJ1-1,NA,13,CASTRDGGAEAFF,TGTGCCAGCACTCGGGATGGGGGCGCTGAAGCTTTCTTT
once,TRBV19,TRBJ1-1,NA,14,CASSIRQGNTEAFF,TGTGCCAGTAGTATACGGCAGGGGAACACTGAAGCTTTCTTT
NA,TRBV6-6,TRBJ2-7,TRBD1,13,CASRRETGSEQYF,TGTGCCAGCAGGAGAGAGACAGGGAGCGAGCAGTACTTC
NA,TRBV27,TRBJ2-7,TRBD2,15,CASSTSGTRPNEQYF,TGTGCCAGCAGTACTTCCGGGACTAGACCCAACGAGCAGTACTTC
NA,TRBV6-1,TRBJ1-5,TRBD1,13,CASGWTGAQPQHF,TGTGCCAGCGGCTGGACAGGGGCTCAGCCCCAGCATTTT
NA,TRBV6-5,TRBJ2-7,NA,16,CASSYSGQPSSYEQYF,TGTGCCAGCAGTTACTCCGGACAGCCTAGCTCCTACGAGCAGTACTTC
NA,TRBV9,TRBJ1-5,NA,14,CASSVGGSNQPQHF,TGTGCCAGCAGCGTGGGAGGGTCCAATCAGCCCCAGCATTTT